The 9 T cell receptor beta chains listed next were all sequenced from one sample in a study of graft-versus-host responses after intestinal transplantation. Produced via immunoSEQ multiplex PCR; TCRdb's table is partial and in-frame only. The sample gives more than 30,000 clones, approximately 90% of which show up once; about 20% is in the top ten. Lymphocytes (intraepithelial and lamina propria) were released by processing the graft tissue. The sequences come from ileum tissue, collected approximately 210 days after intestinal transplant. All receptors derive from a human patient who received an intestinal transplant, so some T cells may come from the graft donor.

DNA for the CDR3: TGTGCCAGCATCGCCGCCCGACGAAACACTGAAGCTTTCTTT. Its translation: CASIAARRNTEAFF. The V and J genes are TRBV2 and TRBJ1-1; no clear D. The germline CDR1 and CDR2 sequences are SNHLY and FYNNEI. The ends were cut back, 7 bases at V and 2 bases at J, with 14 bases in the middle. The CDR3 spans 14 residues.

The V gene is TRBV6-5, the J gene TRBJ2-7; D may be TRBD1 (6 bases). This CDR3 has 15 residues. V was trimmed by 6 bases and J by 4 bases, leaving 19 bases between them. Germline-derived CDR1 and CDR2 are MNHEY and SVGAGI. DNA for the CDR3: TGTGCCAGCAGCCCCTCGGCAGGGGCGTTTTACGAGCAGTACTTC. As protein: CASSPSAGAFYEQYF.

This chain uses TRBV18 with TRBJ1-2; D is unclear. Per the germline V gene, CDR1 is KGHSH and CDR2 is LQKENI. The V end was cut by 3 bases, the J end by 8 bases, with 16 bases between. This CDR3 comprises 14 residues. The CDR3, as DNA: TGTGCCAGCTCACCTGAGGGTGCAAGGTTCGGCTACACCTTC. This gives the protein CASSPEGARFGYTF.

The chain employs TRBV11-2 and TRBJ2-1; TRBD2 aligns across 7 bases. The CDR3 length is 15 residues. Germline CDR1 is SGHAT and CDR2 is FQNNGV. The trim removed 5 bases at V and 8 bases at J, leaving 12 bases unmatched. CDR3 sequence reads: CASSLARGSGYEQFF. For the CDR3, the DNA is TGTGCCAGCAGCCTCGCCCGCGGGAGTGGTTATGAGCAGTTCTTC.

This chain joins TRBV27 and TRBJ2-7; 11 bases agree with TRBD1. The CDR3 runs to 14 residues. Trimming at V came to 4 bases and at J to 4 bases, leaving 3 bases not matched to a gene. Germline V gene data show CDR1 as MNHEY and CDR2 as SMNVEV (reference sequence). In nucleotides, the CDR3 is TGTGCCAGCAGTTGGACAGGGGGCAGGTACGAGCAGTACTTC. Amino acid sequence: CASSWTGGRYEQYF.

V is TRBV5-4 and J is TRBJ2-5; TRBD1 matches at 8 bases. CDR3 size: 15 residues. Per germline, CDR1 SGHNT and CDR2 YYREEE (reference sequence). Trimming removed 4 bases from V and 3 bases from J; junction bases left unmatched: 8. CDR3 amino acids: CASSTPRTGKETQYF. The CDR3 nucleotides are TGTGCCAGCAGCACCCCTCGGACAGGGAAAGAGACCCAGTACTTC.

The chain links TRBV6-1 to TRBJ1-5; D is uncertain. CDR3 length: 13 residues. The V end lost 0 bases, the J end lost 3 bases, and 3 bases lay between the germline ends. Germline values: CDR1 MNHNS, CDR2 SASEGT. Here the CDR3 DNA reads TGTGCCAGCAGTGAAGCCCCCAATCAGCCCCAGCATTTT. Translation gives CASSEAPNQPQHF.

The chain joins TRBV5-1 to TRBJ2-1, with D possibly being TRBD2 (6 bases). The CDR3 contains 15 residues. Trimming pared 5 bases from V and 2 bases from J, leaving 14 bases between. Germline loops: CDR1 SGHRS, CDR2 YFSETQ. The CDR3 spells CASRTSGPAYNEQFF. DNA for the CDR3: TGCGCCAGCAGGACCAGCGGGCCTGCCTACAATGAGCAGTTCTTC.

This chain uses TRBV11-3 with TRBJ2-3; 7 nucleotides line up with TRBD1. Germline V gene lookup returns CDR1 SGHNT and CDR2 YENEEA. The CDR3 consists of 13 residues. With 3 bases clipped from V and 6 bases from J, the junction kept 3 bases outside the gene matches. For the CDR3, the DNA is TGTGCCAGCAGCTTCCGGGACAGCGATACGCAGTATTTT. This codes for CASSFRDSDTQYF.